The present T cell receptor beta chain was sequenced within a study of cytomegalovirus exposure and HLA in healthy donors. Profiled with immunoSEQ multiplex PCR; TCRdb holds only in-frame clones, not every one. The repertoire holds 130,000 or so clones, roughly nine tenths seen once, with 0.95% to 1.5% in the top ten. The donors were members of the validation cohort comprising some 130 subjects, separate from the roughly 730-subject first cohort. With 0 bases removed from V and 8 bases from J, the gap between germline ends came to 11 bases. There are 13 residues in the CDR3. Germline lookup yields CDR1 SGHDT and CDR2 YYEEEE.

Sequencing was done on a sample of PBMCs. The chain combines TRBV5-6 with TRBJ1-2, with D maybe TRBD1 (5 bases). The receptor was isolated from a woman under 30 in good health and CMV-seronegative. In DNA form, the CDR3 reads TGTGCCAGCAGCTTGGACAGGCTACAAGGCTACACCTTC. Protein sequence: CASSLDRLQGYTF.